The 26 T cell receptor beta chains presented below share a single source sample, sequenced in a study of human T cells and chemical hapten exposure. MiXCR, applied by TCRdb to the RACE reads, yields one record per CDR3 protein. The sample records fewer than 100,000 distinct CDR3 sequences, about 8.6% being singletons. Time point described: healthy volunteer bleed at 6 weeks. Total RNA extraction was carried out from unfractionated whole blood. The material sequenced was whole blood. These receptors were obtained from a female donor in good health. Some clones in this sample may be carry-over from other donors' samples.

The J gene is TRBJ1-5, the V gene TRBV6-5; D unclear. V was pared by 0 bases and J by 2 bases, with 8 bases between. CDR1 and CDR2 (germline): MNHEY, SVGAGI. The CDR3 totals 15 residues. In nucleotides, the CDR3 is TGTGCCAGCAGTTACTCCGCCACGCGCAATCAGCCCCAGCATTTT. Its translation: CASSYSATRNQPQHF.

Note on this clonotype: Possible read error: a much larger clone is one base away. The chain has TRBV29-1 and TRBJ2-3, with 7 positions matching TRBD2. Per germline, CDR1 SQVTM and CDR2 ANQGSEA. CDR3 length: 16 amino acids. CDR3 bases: TGCGGCGCCCGCCCACGGGAGGAATGGGGGGCAGATACGCAGTATTTT. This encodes CGARPREEWGADTQYF.

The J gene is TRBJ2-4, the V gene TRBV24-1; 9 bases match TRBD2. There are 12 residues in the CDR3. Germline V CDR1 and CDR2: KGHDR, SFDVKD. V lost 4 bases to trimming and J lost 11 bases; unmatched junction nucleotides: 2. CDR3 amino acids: CATSDTSGFQYF. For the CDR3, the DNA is TGTGCCACCAGTGACACTAGCGGGTTTCAGTACTTC.

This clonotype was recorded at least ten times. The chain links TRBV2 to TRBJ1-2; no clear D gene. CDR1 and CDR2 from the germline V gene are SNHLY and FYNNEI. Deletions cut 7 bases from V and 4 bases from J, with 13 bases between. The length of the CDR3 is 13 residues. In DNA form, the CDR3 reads TGTGCCAGCAAGTCGGCAGACATCTATGGCTACACCTTC. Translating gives CASKSADIYGYTF. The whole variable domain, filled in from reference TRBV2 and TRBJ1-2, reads EPEVTQTPSHQVTQMGQEVILRCVPISNHLYFYWYRQILGQKVEFLVSFYNNEISEKSEIFDDQFSVERPDGSNFTLKIRSTKLEDSAMYFCASKSADIYGYTFGSGTRLTVV.

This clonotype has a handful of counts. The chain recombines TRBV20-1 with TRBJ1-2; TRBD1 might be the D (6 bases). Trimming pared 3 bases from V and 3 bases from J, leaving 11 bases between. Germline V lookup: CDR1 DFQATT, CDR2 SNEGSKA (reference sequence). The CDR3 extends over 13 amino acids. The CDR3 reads CSASPGGHYGYTF. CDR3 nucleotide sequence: TGCAGTGCTAGCCCTGGGGGCCACTATGGCTACACCTTC.

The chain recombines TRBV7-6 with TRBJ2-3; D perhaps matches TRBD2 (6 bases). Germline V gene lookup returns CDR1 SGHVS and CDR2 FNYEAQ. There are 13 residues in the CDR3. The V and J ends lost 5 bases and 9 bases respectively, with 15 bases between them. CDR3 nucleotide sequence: TGTGCCAGCAGCGCCCGGGACTTTGCAACGCAGTATTTT. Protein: CASSARDFATQYF.

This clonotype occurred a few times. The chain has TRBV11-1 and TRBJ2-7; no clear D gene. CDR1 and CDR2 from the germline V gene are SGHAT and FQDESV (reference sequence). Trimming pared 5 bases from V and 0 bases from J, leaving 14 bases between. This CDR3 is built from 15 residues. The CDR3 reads CASSVGSSPSYEQYF. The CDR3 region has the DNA TGTGCCAGCAGCGTAGGCAGCTCACCCTCCTACGAGCAGTACTTC.

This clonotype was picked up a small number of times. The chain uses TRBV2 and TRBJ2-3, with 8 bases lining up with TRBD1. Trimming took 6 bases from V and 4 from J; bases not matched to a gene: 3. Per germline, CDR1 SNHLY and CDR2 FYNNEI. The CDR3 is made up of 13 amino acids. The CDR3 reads CASRSGGADTQYF. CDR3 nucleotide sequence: TGTGCCAGCAGATCAGGGGGCGCAGATACGCAGTATTTT.

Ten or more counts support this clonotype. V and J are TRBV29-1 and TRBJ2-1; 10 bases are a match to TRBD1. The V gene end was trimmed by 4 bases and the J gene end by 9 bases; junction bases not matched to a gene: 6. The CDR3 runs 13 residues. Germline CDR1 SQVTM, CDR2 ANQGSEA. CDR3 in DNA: TGCAGCGTTGTGGGACAGGGGTACGGTGAGCAGTTCTTC. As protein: CSVVGQGYGEQFF.

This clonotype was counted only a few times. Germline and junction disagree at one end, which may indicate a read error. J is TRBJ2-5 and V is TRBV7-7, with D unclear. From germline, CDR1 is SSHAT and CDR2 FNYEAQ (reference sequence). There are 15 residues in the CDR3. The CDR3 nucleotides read TGTGCTAGCAGCCTGCTGGGTTTTGACAAAGAGACCCAGTACTTC. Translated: CASSLLGFDKETQYF.

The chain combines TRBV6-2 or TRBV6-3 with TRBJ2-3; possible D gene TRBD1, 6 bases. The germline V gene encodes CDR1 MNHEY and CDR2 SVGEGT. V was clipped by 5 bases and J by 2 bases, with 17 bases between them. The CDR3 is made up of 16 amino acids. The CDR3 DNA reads TGTGCCAGCAGTAGGGGGACCGTACTTACCACAGATACGCAGTATTTT. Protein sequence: CASSRGTVLTTDTQYF.

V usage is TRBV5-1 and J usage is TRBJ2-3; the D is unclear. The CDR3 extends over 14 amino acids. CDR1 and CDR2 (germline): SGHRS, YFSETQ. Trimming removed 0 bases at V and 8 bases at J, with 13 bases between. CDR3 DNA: TGCGCCAGCAGCTTGGGGCTAGTATTGGGTACGCAGTATTTT. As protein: CASSLGLVLGTQYF.

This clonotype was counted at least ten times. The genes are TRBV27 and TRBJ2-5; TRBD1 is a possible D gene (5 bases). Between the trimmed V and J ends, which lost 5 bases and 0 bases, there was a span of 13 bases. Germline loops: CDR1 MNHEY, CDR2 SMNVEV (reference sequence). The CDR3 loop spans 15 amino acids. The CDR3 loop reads CASSRYRSYQETQYF. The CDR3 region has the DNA TGTGCCAGCAGTAGATACAGGTCGTACCAAGAGACCCAGTACTTC.

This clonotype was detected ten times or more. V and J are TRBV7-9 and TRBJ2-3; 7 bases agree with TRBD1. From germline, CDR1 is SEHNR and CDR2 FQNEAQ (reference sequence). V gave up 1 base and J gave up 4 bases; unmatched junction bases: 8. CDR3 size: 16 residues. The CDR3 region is CASSLVGTEAPDTQYF. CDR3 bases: TGTGCCAGCAGCTTAGTCGGGACAGAGGCCCCAGATACGCAGTATTTT.

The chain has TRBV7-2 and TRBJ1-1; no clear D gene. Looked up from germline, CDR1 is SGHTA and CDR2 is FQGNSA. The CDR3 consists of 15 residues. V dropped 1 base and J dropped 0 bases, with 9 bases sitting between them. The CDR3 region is CASSLGAHLNTEAFF. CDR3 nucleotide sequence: TGTGCCAGCAGCTTAGGGGCCCATTTGAACACTGAAGCTTTCTTT.

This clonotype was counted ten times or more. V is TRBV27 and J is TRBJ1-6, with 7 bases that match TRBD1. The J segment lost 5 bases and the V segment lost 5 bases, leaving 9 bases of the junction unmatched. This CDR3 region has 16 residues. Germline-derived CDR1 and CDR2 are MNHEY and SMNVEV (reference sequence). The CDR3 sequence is CASSDRPGTDNSPLHF. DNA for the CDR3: TGTGCCAGCAGTGACAGGCCCGGGACAGATAATTCACCCCTCCACTTT.

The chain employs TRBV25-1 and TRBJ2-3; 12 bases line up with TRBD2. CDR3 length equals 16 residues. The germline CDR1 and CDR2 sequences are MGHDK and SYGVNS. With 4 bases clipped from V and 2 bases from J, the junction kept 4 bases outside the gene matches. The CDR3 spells CASSGTSGAHTDTQYF. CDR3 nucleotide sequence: TGTGCCAGCAGTGGGACTAGCGGGGCCCACACAGATACGCAGTATTTT.

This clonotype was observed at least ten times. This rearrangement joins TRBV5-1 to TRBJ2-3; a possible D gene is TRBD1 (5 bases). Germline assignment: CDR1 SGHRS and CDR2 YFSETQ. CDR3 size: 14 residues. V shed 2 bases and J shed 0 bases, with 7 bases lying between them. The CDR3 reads CASSFGASTDTQYF. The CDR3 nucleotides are TGCGCCAGCAGCTTTGGGGCTAGCACAGATACGCAGTATTTT.

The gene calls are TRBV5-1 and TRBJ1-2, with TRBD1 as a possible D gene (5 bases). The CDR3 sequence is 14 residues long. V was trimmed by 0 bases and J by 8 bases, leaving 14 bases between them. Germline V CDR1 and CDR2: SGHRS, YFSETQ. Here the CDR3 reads CASSLAIGAGGYTF. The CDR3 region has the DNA TGCGCCAGCAGCTTGGCGATTGGGGCAGGCGGCTACACCTTC.

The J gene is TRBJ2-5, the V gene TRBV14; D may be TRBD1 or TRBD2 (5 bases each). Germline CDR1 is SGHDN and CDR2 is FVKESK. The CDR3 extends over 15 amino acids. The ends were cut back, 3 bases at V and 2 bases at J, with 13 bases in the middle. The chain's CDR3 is CASSQGRAHQETQYF. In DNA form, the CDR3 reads TGTGCCAGCAGCCAGGGACGCGCGCATCAAGAGACCCAGTACTTC.

The CDR3 protein is CASSPWTGLPPGELFF. The CDR3 DNA reads as TGTGCCAGCAGTCCTTGGACAGGACTCCCCCCCGGGGAGCTGTTTTTT. The chain recombines TRBV6-6 with TRBJ2-2; 7 nucleotides agree with TRBD1. Germline V gives CDR1 MNHNY, CDR2 SVGAGI (reference sequence). This CDR3 is 16 amino acids long. J was trimmed by 6 bases and V by 5 bases; bases with no gene match: 12.

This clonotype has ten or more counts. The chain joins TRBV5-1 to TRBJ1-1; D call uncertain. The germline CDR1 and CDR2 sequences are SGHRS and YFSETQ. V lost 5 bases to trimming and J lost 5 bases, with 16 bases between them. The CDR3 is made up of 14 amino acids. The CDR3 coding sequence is TGCGCCAGCAGTAATATGAATGAGTGGACTGAAGCTTTCTTT. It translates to CASSNMNEWTEAFF.

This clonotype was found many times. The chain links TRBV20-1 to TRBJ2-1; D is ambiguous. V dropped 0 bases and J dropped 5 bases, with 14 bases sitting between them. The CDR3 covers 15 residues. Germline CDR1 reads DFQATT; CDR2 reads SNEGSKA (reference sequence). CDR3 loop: CSARDAAFKDNEQFF. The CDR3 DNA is TGCAGTGCTAGAGACGCCGCCTTTAAGGACAATGAGCAGTTCTTC.

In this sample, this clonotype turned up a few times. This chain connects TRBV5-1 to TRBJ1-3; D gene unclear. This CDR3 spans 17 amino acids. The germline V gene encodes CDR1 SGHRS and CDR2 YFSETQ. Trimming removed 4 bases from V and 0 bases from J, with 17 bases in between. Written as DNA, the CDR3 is TGCGCCAGCAGCCCAGGAGATCTGACGTTCTCTGGAAACACCATATATTTT. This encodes CASSPGDLTFSGNTIYF.

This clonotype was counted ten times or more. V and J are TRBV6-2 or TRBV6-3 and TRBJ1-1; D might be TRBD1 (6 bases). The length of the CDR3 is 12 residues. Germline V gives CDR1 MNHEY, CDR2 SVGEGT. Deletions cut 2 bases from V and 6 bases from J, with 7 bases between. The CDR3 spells CASSYPGAEAFF. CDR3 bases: TGTGCCAGCAGTTACCCAGGGGCTGAAGCTTTCTTT.

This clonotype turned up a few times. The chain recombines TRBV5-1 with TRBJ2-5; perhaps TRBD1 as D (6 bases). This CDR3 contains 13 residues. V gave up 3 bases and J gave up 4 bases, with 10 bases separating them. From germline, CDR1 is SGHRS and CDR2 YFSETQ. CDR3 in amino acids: CASSSQGGETQYF. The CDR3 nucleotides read TGCGCCAGCAGCTCACAGGGTGGAGAGACCCAGTACTTC.